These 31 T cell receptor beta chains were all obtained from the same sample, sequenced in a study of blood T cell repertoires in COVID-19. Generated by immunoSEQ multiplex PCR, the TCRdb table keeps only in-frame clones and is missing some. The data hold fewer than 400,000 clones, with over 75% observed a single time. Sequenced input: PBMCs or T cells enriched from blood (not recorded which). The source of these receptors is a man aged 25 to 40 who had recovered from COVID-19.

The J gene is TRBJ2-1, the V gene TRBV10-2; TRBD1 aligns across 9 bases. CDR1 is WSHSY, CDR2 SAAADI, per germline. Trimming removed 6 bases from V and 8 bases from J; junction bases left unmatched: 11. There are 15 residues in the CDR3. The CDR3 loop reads CASSHDGDRDDEQFF. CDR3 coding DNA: TGCGCCAGCAGCCACGACGGGGACAGGGACGATGAGCAGTTCTTC.

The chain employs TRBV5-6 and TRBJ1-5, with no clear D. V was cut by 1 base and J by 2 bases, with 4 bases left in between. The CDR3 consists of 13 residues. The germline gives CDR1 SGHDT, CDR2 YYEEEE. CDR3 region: CASSLRGNQPQHF. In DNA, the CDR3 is TGTGCCAGCAGCTTGCGAGGCAATCAGCCCCAGCATTTT.

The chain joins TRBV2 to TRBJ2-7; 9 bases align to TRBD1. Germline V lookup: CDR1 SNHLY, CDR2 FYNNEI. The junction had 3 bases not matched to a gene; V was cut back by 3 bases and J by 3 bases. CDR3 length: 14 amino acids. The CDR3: CASSDLTGGYEQYF. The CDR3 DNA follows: TGTGCCAGCAGTGACTTGACAGGGGGCTACGAGCAGTACTTC.

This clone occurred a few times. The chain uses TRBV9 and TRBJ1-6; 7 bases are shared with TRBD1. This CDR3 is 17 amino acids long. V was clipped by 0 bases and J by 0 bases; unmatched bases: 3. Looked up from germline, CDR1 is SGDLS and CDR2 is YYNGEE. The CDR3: CASSVAGQSSYNSPLHF. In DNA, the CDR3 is TGTGCCAGCAGCGTAGCGGGACAGAGCTCCTATAATTCACCCCTCCACTTT.

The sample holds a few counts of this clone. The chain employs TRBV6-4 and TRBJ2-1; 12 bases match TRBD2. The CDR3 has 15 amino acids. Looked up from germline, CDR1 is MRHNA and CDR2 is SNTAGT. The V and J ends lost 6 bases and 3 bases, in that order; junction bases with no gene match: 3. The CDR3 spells CASSASGGDYNEQFF. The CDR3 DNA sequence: TGTGCCAGCAGCGCTAGCGGGGGGGACTACAATGAGCAGTTCTTC.

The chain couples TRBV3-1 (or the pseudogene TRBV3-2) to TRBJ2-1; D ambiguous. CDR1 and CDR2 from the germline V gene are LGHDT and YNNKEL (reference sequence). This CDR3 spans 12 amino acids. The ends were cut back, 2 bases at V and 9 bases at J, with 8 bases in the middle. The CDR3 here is CASSQPGSEQFF. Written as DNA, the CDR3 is TGTGCCAGCAGCCAACCAGGTAGTGAGCAGTTCTTC.

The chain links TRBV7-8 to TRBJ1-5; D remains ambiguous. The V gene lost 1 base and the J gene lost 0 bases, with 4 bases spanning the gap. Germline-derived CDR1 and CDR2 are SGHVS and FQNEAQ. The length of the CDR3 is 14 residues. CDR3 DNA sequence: TGTGCCAGCAGCTTAGTTAATAGCAATCAGCCCCAGCATTTT. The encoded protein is CASSLVNSNQPQHF.

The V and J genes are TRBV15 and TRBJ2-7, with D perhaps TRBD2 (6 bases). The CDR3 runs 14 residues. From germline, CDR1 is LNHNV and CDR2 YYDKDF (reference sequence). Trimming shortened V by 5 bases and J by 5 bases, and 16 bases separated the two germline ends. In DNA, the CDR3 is TGTGCCACCAGCGCCCCGGGACTTCCTCACGAGCAGTACTTC. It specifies CATSAPGLPHEQYF.

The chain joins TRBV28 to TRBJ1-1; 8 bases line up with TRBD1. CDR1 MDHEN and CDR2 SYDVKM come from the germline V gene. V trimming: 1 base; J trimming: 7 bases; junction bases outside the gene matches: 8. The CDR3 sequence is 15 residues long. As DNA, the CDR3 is TGTGCCAGCAGTTTATTGCGACAGGGGAGAGGTGAAGCTTTCTTT. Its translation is CASSLLRQGRGEAFF. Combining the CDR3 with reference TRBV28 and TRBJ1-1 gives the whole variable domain DVKVTQSSRYLVKRTGEKVFLECVQDMDHENMFWYRQDPGLGLRLIYFSYDVKMKEKGDIPEGYSVSREKKERFSLILESASTNQTSMYLCASSLLRQGRGEAFFGQGTRLTVV.

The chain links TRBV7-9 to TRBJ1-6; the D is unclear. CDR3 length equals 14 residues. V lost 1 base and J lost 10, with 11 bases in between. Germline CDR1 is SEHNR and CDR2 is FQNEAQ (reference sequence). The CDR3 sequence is CASSLGTTYSPLHF. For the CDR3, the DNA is TGTGCCAGCAGCTTAGGGACTACGTACTCACCCCTCCACTTT. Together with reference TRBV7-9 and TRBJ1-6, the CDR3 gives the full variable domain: DTGVSQNPRHKITKRGQNVTFRCDPISEHNRLYWYRQTLGQGPEFLTYFQNEAQLEKSRLLSDRFSAERPKGSFSTLEIQRTEQGDSAMYLCASSLGTTYSPLHFGNGTRLTVT.

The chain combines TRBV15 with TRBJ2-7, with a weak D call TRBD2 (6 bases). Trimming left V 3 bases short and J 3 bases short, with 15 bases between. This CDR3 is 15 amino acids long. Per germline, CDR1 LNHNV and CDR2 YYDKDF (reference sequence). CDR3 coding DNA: TGTGCCACCAGCAGTGCGTTGCGGGGTCGCTACGAGCAGTACTTC. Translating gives CATSSALRGRYEQYF.

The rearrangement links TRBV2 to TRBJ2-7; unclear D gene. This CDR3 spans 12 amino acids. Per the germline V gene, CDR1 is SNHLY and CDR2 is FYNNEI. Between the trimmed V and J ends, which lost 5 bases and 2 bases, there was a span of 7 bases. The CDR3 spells CASSPLTYEQYF. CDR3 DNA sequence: TGTGCCAGCAGTCCTCTAACCTACGAGCAGTACTTC.

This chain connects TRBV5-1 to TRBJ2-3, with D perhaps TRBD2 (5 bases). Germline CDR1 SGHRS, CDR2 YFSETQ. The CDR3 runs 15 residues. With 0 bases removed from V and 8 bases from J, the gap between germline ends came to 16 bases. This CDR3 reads CASSLALEDGSTQYF. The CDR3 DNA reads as TGCGCCAGCAGCTTGGCCTTGGAGGATGGCAGTACGCAGTATTTT.

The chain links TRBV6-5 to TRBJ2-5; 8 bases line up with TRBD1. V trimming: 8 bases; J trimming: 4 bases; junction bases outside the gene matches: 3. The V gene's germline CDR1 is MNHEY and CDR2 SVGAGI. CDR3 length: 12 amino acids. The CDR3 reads CASLGQGETQYF. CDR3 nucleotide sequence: TGTGCCAGCCTAGGACAGGGAGAGACCCAGTACTTC.

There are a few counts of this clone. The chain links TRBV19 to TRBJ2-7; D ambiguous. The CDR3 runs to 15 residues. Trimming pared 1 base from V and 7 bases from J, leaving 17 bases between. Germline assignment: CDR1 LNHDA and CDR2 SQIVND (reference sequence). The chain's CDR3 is CASSIASATRREQYF. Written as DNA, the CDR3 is TGTGCCAGTAGTATAGCGAGCGCCACCCGGCGGGAGCAGTACTTC.

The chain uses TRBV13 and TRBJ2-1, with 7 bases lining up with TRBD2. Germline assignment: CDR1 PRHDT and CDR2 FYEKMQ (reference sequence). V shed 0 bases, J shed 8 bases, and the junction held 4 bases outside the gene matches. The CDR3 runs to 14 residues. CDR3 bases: TGTGCCAGCAGCTTAGGGCACCGGGGGGATGAGCAGTTCTTC. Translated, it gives CASSLGHRGDEQFF.

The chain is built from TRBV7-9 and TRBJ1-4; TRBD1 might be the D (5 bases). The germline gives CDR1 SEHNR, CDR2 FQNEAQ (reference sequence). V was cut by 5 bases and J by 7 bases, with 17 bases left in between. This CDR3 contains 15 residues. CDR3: CASSPWKGSAEKLFF. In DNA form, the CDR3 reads TGTGCCAGCAGCCCGTGGAAGGGGTCGGCTGAAAAACTGTTTTTT.

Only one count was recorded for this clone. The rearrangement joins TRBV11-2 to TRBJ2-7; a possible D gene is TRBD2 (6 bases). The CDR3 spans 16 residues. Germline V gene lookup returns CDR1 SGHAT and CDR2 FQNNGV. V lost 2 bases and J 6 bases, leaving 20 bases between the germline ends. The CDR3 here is CASSLMGGGTLSEQYF. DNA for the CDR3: TGTGCCAGCAGCTTAATGGGTGGTGGGACTCTTAGCGAGCAGTACTTC.

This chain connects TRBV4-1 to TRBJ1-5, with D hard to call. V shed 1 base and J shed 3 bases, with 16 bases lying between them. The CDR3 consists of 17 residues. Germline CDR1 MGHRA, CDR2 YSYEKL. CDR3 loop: CASSQAHTPPNNQPQHF. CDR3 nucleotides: TGCGCCAGCAGCCAAGCACATACACCACCAAACAATCAGCCCCAGCATTTT.

Here the CDR3 DNA reads TGTGCCAGCAGTTCTACTAGTCAAGAGACCCAGTACTTC. As protein: CASSSTSQETQYF. The chain employs TRBV13 and TRBJ2-5; maybe TRBD2 (5 bases). CDR1 is PRHDT, CDR2 FYEKMQ, per germline (reference sequence). The CDR3 totals 13 residues. V lost 6 bases, J lost 2 bases, and 10 bases lay in between.

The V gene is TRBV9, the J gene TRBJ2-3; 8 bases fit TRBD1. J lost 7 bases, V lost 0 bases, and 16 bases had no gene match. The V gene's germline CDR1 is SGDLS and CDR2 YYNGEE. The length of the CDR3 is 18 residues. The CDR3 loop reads CASSVDLWGQGAPNTQYF. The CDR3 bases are TGTGCCAGCAGCGTAGACCTGTGGGGGCAGGGGGCGCCGAATACGCAGTATTTT.

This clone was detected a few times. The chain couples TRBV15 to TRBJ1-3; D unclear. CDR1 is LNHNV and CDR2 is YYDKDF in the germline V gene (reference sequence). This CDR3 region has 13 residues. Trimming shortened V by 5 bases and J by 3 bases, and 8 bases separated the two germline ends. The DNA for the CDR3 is TGTGCCACCAGCTACAGCATTGGAAACACCATATATTTT. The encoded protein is CATSYSIGNTIYF.

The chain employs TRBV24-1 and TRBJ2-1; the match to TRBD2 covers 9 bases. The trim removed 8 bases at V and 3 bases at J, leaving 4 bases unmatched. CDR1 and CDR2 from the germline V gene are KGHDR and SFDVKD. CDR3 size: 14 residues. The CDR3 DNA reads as TGTGCCACCAACAGCGGGGGGTACTACAATGAGCAGTTCTTC. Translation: CATNSGGYYNEQFF.

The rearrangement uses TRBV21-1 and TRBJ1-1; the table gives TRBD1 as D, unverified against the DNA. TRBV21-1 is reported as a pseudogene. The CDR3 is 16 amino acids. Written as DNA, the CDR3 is TGTGCCAGCAGTGTACAGGGGCAAGGTACGAACACTGAAGCTTTCTTT. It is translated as CASSVQGQGTNTEAFF.

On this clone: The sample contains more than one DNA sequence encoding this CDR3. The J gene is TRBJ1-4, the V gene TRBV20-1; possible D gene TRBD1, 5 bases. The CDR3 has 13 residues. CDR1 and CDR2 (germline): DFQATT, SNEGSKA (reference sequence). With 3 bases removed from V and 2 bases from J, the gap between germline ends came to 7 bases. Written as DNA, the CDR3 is TGCAGTGCTAGTGGGGCGACTAATGAAAAACTGTTTTTT. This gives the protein CSASGATNEKLFF.

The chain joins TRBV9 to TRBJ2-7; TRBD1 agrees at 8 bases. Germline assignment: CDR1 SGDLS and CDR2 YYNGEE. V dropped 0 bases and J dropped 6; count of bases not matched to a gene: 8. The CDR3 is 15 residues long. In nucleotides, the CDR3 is TGTGCCAGCAGCGTAGCCAGAGGACAGGGCGGCGAGCAGTACTTC. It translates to CASSVARGQGGEQYF.

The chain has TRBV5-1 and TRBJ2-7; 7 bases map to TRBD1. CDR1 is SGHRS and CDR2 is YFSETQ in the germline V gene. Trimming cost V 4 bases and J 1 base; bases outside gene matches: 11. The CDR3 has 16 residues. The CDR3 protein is CASSRRQGDWSYEQYF. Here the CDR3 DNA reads TGCGCCAGCAGCCGCAGACAGGGAGATTGGTCCTACGAGCAGTACTTC.

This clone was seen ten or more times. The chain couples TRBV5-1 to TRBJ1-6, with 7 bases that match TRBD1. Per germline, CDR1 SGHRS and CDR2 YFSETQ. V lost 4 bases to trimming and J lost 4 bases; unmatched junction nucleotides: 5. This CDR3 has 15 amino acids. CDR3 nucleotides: TGCGCCAGCAGCAGGGACAGACCTTATAATTCACCCCTCCACTTT. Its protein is CASSRDRPYNSPLHF. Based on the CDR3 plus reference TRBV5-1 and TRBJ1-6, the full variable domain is KAGVTQTPRYLIKTRGQQVTLSCSPISGHRSVSWYQQTPGQGLQFLFEYFSETQRNKGNFPGRFSGRQFSNSRSEMNVSTLELGDSALYLCASSRDRPYNSPLHFGNGTRLTVT.

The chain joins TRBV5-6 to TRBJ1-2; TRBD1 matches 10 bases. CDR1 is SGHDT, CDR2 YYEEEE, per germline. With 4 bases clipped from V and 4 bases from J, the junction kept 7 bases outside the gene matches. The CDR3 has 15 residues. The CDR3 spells CASSPGTGVSYGYTF. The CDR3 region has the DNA TGTGCCAGCAGCCCCGGGACAGGGGTTAGCTATGGCTACACCTTC.

The DNA for the CDR3 is TGTGCCAGCAGTGTGGGCGGGGGGGCCGCGGATACGCAGTATTTT. It yields the protein CASSVGGGAADTQYF. J is TRBJ2-3 and V is TRBV2; 9 bases are a match to TRBD2. Trimming took 4 bases from V and 6 from J; bases not matched to a gene: 8. The length of the CDR3 is 15 residues. In germline, CDR1 is SNHLY, CDR2 FYNNEI. Using reference TRBV2 and TRBJ2-3 for the parts outside the CDR3, the full variable domain is EPEVTQTPSHQVTQMGQEVILRCVPISNHLYFYWYRQILGQKVEFLVSFYNNEISEKSEIFDDQFSVERPDGSNFTLKIRSTKLEDSAMYFCASSVGGGAADTQYFGPGTRLTVL.

This CDR3 reads CASSQGASGGSSGELFF. The CDR3 DNA follows: TGCGCCAGCAGCCAAGGGGCGAGCGGGGGGTCGTCCGGGGAGCTGTTTTTT. The J gene is TRBJ2-2, the V gene TRBV4-1, with 9 bases matching TRBD2. CDR3 length: 17 amino acids. The germline V gene encodes CDR1 MGHRA and CDR2 YSYEKL. Trimming at V came to 1 base and at J to 6 bases, leaving 9 bases not matched to a gene.